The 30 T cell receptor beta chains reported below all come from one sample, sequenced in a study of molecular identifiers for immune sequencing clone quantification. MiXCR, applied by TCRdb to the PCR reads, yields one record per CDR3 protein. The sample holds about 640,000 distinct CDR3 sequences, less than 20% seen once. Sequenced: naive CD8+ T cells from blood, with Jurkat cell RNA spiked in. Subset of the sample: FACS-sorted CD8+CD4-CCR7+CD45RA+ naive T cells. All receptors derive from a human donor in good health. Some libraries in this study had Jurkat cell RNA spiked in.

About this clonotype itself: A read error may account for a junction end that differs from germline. The CDR3 DNA reads as TGTGCCAGCATTGAAGCCGGGACAGGGGGCTACGAGCAGTACTTC. Protein product: CASIEAGTGGYEQYF. The rearrangement joins TRBV2 to TRBJ2-7; 11 nucleotides agree with TRBD1. Germline CDR1 is SNHLY and CDR2 is FYNNEI. This CDR3 comprises 15 residues.

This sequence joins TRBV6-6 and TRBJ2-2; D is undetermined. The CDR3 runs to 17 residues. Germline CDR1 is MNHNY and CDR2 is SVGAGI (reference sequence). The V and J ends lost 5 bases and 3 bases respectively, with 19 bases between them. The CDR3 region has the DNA TGTGCCAGCAGTCGCCCCCCGGGCCTAGAGGACACCGGGGAGCTGTTTTTT. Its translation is CASSRPPGLEDTGELFF.

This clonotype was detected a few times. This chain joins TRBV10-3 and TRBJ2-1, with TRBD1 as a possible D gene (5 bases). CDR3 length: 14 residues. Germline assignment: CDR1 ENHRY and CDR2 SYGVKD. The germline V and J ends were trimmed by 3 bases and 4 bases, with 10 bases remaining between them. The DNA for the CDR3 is TGTGCCATCAGTGACCTCGACAGATACAATGAGCAGTTCTTC. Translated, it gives CAISDLDRYNEQFF.

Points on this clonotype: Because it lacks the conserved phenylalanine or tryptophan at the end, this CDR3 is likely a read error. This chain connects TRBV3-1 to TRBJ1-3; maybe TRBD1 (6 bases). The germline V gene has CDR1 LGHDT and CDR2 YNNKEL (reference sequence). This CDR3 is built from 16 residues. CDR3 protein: CTSSHRDTYSGNTIYS. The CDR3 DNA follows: TGTACCAGCAGCCACCGGGACACTTACTCTGGAAACACCATATATTCT.

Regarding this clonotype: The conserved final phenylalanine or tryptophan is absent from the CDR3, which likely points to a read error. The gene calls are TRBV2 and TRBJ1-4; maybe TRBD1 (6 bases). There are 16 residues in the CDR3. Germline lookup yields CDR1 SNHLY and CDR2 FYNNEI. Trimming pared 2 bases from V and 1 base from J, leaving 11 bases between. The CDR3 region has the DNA TGTGCCAGCAGTGAACGGCGACAGGAAACTAATGAAAAACTGTTTTTA. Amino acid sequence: CASSERRQETNEKLFL.

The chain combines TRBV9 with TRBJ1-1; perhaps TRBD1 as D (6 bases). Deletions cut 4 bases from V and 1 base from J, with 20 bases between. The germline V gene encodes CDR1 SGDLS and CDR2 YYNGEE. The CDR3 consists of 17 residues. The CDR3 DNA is TGTGCCAGCAGCAATATCGCATCCGGACAGAAGAACACTGAAGCTTTCTTT. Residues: CASSNIASGQKNTEAFF.

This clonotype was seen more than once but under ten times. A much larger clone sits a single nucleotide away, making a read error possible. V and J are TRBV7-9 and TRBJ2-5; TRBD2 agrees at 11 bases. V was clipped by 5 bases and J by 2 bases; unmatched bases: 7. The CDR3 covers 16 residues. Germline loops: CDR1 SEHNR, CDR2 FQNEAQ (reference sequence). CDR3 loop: CASSPLASGRQETQYF. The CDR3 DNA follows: TGTGCCAGCAGCCCCCTGGCTAGCGGGAGGCAAGAGACCCAGTACTTC.

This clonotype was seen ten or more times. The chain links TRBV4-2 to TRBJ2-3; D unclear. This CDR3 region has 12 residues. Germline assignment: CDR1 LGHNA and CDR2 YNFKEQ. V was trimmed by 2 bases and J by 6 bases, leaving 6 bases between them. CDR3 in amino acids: CASSQFSDTQYF. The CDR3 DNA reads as TGTGCCAGCAGCCAATTTAGTGATACGCAGTATTTT.

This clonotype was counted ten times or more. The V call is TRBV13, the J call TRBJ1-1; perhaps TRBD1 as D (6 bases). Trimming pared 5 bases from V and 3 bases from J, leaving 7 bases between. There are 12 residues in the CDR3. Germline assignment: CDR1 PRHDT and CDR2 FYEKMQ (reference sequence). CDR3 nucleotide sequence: TGTGCCAGCAGCGACAGGTACACTGAAGCTTTCTTT. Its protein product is CASSDRYTEAFF.

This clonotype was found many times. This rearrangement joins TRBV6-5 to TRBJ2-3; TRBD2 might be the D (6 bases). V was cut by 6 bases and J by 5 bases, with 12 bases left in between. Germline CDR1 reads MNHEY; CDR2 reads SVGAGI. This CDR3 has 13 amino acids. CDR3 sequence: CASRSGVGDTQYF. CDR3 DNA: TGTGCCAGCAGGTCGGGAGTGGGAGATACGCAGTATTTT.

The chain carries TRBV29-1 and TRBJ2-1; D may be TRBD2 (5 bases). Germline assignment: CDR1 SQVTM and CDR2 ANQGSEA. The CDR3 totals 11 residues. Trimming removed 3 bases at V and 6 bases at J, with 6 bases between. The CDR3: CSVERVNEQFF. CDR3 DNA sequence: TGCAGCGTTGAGAGGGTCAATGAGCAGTTCTTC.

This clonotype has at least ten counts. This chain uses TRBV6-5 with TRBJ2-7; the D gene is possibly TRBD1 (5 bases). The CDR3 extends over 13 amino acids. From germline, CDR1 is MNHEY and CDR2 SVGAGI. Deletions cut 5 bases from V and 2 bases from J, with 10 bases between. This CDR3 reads CASSLDIAYEQYF. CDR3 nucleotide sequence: TGTGCCAGCAGTCTGGACATAGCCTACGAGCAGTACTTC.

The CDR3: CAWETGNQETQYF. The CDR3 DNA sequence: TGTGCCTGGGAGACAGGGAACCAAGAGACCCAGTACTTC. The chain recombines TRBV30 with TRBJ2-5; 7 positions agree with TRBD1. Losses at the gene ends were 5 bases for V and 0 bases for J; bases not matched to a gene: 3. CDR1 and CDR2 from the germline V gene are GTSNPN and SVGIG (reference sequence). The CDR3 is 13 residues long. Full variable domain (remainder filled in from reference TRBV30 and TRBJ2-5): SQTIHQWPATLVQPVGSPLSLECTVEGTSNPNLYWYRQAAGRGLQLLFYSVGIGQISSEVPQNLSASRPQDRQFILSSKKLLLSDSGFYLCAWETGNQETQYFGPGTRLLVL.

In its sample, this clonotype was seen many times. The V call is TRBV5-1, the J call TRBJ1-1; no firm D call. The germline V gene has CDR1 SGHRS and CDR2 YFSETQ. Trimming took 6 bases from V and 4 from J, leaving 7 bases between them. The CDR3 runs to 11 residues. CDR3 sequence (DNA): TGCGCCAGCATCCTAGGCACTGAAGCTTTCTTT. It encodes CASILGTEAFF.

The CDR3 here is CASSFPTGGGPETQYF. DNA of the CDR3: TGTGCCAGCAGTTTCCCGACAGGGGGTGGGCCGGAGACCCAGTACTTC. V usage is TRBV28 and J usage is TRBJ2-5; 9 nucleotides line up with TRBD1. After removal of 3 bases from V and 5 bases from J, the junction contained 10 bases not matched to a gene. Germline-derived CDR1 and CDR2 are MDHEN and SYDVKM. This CDR3 comprises 16 residues.

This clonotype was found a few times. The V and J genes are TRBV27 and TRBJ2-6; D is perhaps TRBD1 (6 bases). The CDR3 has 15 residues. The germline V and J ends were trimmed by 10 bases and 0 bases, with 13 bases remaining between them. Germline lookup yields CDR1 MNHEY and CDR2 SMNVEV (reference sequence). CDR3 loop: CATRGVDSGANVLTF. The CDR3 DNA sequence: TGTGCCACCAGGGGTGTGGACTCTGGGGCCAACGTCCTGACTTTC.

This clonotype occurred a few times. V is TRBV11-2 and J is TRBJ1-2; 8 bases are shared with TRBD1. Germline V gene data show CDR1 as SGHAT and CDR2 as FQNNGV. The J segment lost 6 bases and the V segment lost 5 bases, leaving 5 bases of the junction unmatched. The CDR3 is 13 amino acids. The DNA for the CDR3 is TGTGCCAGCAGCGAGGACAGGGAGCATGGCTACACCTTC. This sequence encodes CASSEDREHGYTF.

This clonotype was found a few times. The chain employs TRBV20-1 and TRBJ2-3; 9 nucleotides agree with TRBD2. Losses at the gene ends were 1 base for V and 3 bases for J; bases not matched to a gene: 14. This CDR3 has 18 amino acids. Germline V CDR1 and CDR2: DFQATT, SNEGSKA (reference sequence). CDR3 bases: TGCAGTGCTAGAGGTCTAGCGGGGCCCGCAGAGGGGACAGATACGCAGTATTTT. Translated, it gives CSARGLAGPAEGTDTQYF.

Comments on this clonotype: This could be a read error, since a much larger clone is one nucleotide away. The CDR3 DNA is TGTGCCAGCAGTTACGGTGAGGTGATTATACAAGAGACCCAGTACTTC. Amino acid sequence: CASSYGEVIIQETQYF. The chain links TRBV6-2 or TRBV6-3 to TRBJ2-5; D gene uncertain. The CDR3 is 16 residues long. V lost 2 bases and J 2 bases, leaving 15 bases between the germline ends. Germline V gene sequence: CDR1 MNHEY, CDR2 SVGEGT.

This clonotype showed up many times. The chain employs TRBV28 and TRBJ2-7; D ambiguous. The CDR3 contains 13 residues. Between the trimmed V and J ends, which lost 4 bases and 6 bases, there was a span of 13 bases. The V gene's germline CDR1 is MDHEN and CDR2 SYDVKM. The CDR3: CASSSVRPGEQYF. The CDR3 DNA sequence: TGTGCCAGCAGTTCCGTTCGCCCAGGCGAGCAGTACTTC.

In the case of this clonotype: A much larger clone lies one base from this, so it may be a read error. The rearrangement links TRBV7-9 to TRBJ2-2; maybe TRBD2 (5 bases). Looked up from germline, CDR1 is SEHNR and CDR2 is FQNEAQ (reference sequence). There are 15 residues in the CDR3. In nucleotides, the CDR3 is TGTGCCAGCAGCTTAGCAGCCAGAAACACCGGGGAGCTGTCTTTT. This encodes CASSLAARNTGELSF.

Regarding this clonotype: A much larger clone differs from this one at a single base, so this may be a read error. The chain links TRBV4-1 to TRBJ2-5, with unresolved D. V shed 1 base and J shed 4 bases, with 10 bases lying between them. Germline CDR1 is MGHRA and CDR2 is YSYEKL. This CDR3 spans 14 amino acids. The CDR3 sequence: CASSQVGLAETQYF. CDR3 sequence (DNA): TGCGCCAGCAGCCAAGTGGGCCTCGCAGAGACCCAGTACTTC.

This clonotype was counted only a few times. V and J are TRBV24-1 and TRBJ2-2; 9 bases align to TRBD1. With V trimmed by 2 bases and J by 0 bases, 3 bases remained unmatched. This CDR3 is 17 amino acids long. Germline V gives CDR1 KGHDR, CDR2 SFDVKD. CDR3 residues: CATSDSRTGANTGELFF. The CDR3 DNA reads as TGTGCCACCAGTGATTCCCGGACAGGGGCGAACACCGGGGAGCTGTTTTTT.

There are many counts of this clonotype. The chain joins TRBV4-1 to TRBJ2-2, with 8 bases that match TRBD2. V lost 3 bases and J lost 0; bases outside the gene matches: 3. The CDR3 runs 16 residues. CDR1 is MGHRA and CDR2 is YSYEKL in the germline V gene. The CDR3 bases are TGCGCCAGCAGCCAGACTAGCGCTGCGAACACCGGGGAGCTGTTTTTT. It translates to CASSQTSAANTGELFF.

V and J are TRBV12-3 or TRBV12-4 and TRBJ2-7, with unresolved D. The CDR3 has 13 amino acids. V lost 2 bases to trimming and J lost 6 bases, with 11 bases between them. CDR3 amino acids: CASSLHSPCEQYF. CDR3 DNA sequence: TGTGCCAGCAGTTTACACAGTCCCTGCGAGCAGTACTTC.

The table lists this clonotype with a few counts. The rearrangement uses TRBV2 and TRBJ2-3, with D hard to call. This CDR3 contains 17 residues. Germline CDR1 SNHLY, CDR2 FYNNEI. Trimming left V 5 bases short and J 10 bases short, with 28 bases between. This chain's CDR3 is CASSPPYTVRDGWAQYF. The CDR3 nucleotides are TGTGCCAGCAGTCCCCCTTACACGGTACGCGATGGTTGGGCGCAGTATTTT.

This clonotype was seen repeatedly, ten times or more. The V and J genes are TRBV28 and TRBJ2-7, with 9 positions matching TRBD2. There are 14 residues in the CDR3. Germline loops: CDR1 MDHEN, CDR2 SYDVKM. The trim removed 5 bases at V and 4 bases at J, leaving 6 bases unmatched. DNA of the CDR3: TGTGCCAGCAGTCCCCTTAGCGGGAGTTACGAGCAGTACTTC. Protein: CASSPLSGSYEQYF.

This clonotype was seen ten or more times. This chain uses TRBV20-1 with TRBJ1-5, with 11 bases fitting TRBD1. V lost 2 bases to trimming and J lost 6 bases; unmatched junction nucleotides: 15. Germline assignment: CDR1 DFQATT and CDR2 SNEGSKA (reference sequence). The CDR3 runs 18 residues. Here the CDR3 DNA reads TGCAGTGCTAGACATCCCATTCTCGGACAGGGGGCAACTCAGCCCCAGCATTTT. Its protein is CSARHPILGQGATQPQHF.

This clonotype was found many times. The CDR3 region is CSVERGQDWYQETQYF. CDR3 nucleotides: TGCAGCGTTGAAAGAGGACAGGATTGGTACCAAGAGACCCAGTACTTC. The chain has TRBV29-1 and TRBJ2-5; TRBD1 agrees at 7 bases. The CDR3 contains 16 residues. J was trimmed by 0 bases and V by 2 bases; bases with no gene match: 9. Germline V gene data show CDR1 as SQVTM and CDR2 as ANQGSEA.

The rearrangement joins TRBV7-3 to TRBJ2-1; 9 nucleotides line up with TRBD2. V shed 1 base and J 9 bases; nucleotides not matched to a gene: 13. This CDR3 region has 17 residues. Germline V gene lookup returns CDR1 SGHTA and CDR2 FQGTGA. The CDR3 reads CASSLRGAREGRSEQFF. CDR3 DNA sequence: TGTGCCAGCAGCTTAAGGGGGGCGCGGGAGGGCCGTTCTGAGCAGTTCTTC. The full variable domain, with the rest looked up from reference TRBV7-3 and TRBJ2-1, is GAGVSQTPSNKVTEKGKYVELRCDPISGHTALYWYRQSLGQGPEFLIYFQGTGAADDSGLPNDRFFAVRPEGSVSTLKIQRTERGDSAVYLCASSLRGAREGRSEQFFGPGTRLTVL.